Each of the 30 T cell receptor beta chains below was sequenced from the same sample in a study of control samples from healthy donors and cancer patients. TCRdb's table, derived via immunoSEQ multiplex PCR, lists solely in-frame clones and lacks some. Among 90,000 to 150,000 clones listed, approximately 90% were seen once. The specimen sequenced was blood. The receptors were sampled from a man between 40 and 49 years old in good health.

The V gene is TRBV7-9, the J gene TRBJ1-6; 9 bases align to TRBD1. CDR1 is SEHNR, CDR2 FQNEAQ, per germline (reference sequence). The CDR3 runs 14 residues. The J segment lost 6 bases and the V segment lost 3 bases, leaving 0 bases of the junction unmatched. As DNA, the CDR3 is TGTGCCAGCAGCTTGGACAGGGGTAATTCACCCCTCCACTTT. It yields the protein CASSLDRGNSPLHF.

This rearrangement joins TRBV11-3 to TRBJ1-4; 7 nucleotides match TRBD1. This CDR3 region has 14 residues. The ends lost 5 bases at V and 4 bases at J; junction bases unmatched: 4. The germline V gene has CDR1 SGHNT and CDR2 YENEEA. CDR3 in DNA: TGTGCCAGCAGCCCGCGGGACAGTAATGAAAAACTGTTTTTT. It codes for CASSPRDSNEKLFF.

The gene calls are TRBV7-9 and TRBJ2-5; D is perhaps TRBD2 (5 bases). V lost 0 bases to trimming and J lost 5 bases, with 16 bases between them. CDR1 and CDR2 from the germline V gene are SEHNR and FQNEAQ (reference sequence). The CDR3 covers 16 residues. This CDR3 reads CASSLATTVYRETQYF. CDR3 DNA: TGTGCCAGCAGCTTAGCGACTACCGTCTATAGGGAGACCCAGTACTTC.

V is TRBV9 and J is TRBJ1-2; 11 nucleotides line up with TRBD1. There are 14 residues in the CDR3. Germline V CDR1 and CDR2: SGDLS, YYNGEE. V trimming: 0 bases; J trimming: 7 bases; junction bases outside the gene matches: 2. The CDR3 region has the DNA TGTGCCAGCAGCGTAGCGGGGACAGGGGGTGGCTACACCTTC. Its translation: CASSVAGTGGGYTF.

The chain employs TRBV10-3 and TRBJ1-1; 8 positions match TRBD1. The CDR3 has 16 residues. J was trimmed by 0 bases and V by 6 bases; bases with no gene match: 9. Looked up from germline, CDR1 is ENHRY and CDR2 is SYGVKD. The CDR3 loop is CAISPGQALMNTEAFF. The CDR3 DNA is TGTGCCATCAGCCCGGGACAGGCACTCATGAACACTGAAGCTTTCTTT.

This clone was counted a few times. The chain recombines TRBV27 with TRBJ2-7; the D gene is possibly TRBD1 (6 bases). CDR3 length equals 15 residues. The germline V and J ends were trimmed by 6 bases and 3 bases, with 18 bases remaining between them. CDR1 and CDR2 from the germline V gene are MNHEY and SMNVEV (reference sequence). CDR3 sequence: CASSPSVGDNYEQYF. The CDR3 region has the DNA TGTGCCAGCAGCCCGAGCGTAGGGGACAACTACGAGCAGTACTTC.

This sequence joins TRBV2 and TRBJ1-5; 9 nucleotides line up with TRBD1. The length of the CDR3 is 14 residues. V dropped 7 bases and J dropped 6; count of bases not matched to a gene: 7. Germline assignment: CDR1 SNHLY and CDR2 FYNNEI. The CDR3 region is CASKTGGGLQPQHF. The CDR3 nucleotides read TGTGCCAGCAAAACAGGGGGCGGTCTTCAGCCCCAGCATTTT. Based on the CDR3 plus reference TRBV2 and TRBJ1-5, the full variable domain is EPEVTQTPSHQVTQMGQEVILRCVPISNHLYFYWYRQILGQKVEFLVSFYNNEISEKSEIFDDQFSVERPDGSNFTLKIRSTKLEDSAMYFCASKTGGGLQPQHFGDGTRLSIL.

The chain joins TRBV9 to TRBJ2-3, with D uncertain. Germline assignment: CDR1 SGDLS and CDR2 YYNGEE. Trimming took 4 bases from V and 2 from J, leaving 8 bases between them. This CDR3 contains 13 residues. CDR3 in amino acids: CASSWHFTDTQYF. The CDR3 bases are TGTGCCAGCAGCTGGCACTTCACAGATACGCAGTATTTT. Full variable domain (rest looked up from reference TRBV9 and TRBJ2-3): DSGVTQTPKHLITATGQRVTLRCSPRSGDLSVYWYQQSLDQGLQFLIQYYNGEERAKGNILERFSAQQFPDLHSELNLSSLELGDSALYFCASSWHFTDTQYFGPGTRLTVL.

This rearrangement joins TRBV2 to TRBJ1-5; D is perhaps TRBD1 (6 bases). Germline V CDR1 and CDR2: SNHLY, FYNNEI. CDR3 length: 14 residues. Between the trimmed V and J ends, which lost 2 bases and 7 bases, there was a span of 12 bases. Written as DNA, the CDR3 is TGTGCCAGCAGTGAAACAGGGAGGACACAGCCCCAGCATTTT. Translated: CASSETGRTQPQHF.

V gene TRBV15 combines with J gene TRBJ1-3; D gene unclear. Deletions cut 5 bases from V and 2 bases from J, with 13 bases between. The CDR3 is made up of 15 amino acids. Germline V gives CDR1 LNHNV, CDR2 YYDKDF (reference sequence). CDR3 residues: CATSPKTVTGNTIYF. The CDR3 DNA sequence: TGTGCCACCAGCCCCAAGACTGTCACTGGAAACACCATATATTTT.

The chain recombines TRBV5-1 with TRBJ2-3; maybe TRBD1 (6 bases). This CDR3 has 15 residues. CDR1 is SGHRS, CDR2 YFSETQ, per germline. Trimming shortened V by 4 bases and J by 0 bases, and 12 bases separated the two germline ends. As DNA, the CDR3 is TGCGCCAGCAGCCGCGAGGGGGTCAGCACAGATACGCAGTATTTT. Protein sequence: CASSREGVSTDTQYF.

The chain combines TRBV3-1 (or the pseudogene TRBV3-2) with TRBJ2-7, with a weak D call TRBD1 (6 bases). CDR1 and CDR2 from the germline V gene are LGHDT and YNNKEL (reference sequence). V gave up 3 bases and J gave up 4 bases, with 16 bases separating them. The CDR3 consists of 15 residues. This CDR3 is CASSHGDTTTYEQYF. In nucleotides, the CDR3 is TGTGCCAGCAGCCACGGGGACACCACAACTTACGAGCAGTACTTC.

The chain links TRBV18 to TRBJ1-5, with 7 bases matching TRBD1. The trim removed 3 bases at V and 1 base at J, leaving 3 bases unmatched. This CDR3 contains 15 residues. CDR1 is KGHSH, CDR2 LQKENI, per germline. The CDR3 DNA follows: TGTGCCAGCTCACCTGGACAGGTGAGCAATCAGCCCCAGCATTTT. It codes for CASSPGQVSNQPQHF.

The genes are TRBV5-6 and TRBJ1-1, with 9 bases fitting TRBD1. The germline V gene has CDR1 SGHDT and CDR2 YYEEEE. The CDR3 runs 15 residues. V lost 3 bases, J lost 4 bases, and 7 bases stayed unmatched. The DNA of the CDR3 is TGTGCCAGCAGCTCGCCGGGACAGGGCGGCACTGAAGCTTTCTTT. As protein: CASSSPGQGGTEAFF.

The CDR3 coding sequence is TGCAGTGCTAGTGAAGGGTGGGGCCAGCCCCAGCATTTT. Protein: CSASEGWGQPQHF. The V gene is TRBV20-1, the J gene TRBJ1-5, with D tentatively TRBD1 (5 bases). The germline V and J ends were trimmed by 3 bases and 7 bases, with 13 bases remaining between them. This CDR3 spans 13 amino acids. Germline-derived CDR1 and CDR2 are DFQATT and SNEGSKA (reference sequence).

This clone was observed once. This chain connects TRBV1 to TRBJ1-3. TRBV1 corresponds to a pseudogene. This CDR3 has 18 amino acids. The CDR3 loop is CTSSQGVMQGGSGNTIYF. CDR3 bases: TGCACCAGCAGCCAAGGGGTGATGCAGGGCGGGTCTGGAAACACCATATATTTT.

The chain is built from TRBV24-1 and TRBJ2-7; D unresolved. CDR1 is KGHDR and CDR2 is SFDVKD in the germline V gene. The V end was cut by 12 bases, the J end by 6 bases, with 14 bases between. CDR3 length: 11 residues. The CDR3 nucleotides are TGTGCCCTCAAATTAGACCGCGAGCAGTACTTC. It translates to CALKLDREQYF.

The chain has TRBV4-1 and TRBJ2-6; a weak D match, TRBD2 (5 bases). The CDR3 covers 16 residues. Trimming cost V 5 bases and J 0 bases, with 11 bases left between them. Per germline, CDR1 MGHRA and CDR2 YSYEKL. The CDR3 DNA follows: TGCGCCAGCAGCGAAAGGGAGAGCTCTGGGGCCAACGTCCTGACTTTC. It specifies CASSERESSGANVLTF.

The chain couples TRBV14 to TRBJ1-1; D unresolved. Germline V lookup: CDR1 SGHDN, CDR2 FVKESK. Trimming stripped 0 bases from V and 2 bases from J, with 10 bases between. The CDR3 has 15 amino acids. CDR3 in amino acids: CASSQDHAGNTEAFF. In DNA, the CDR3 is TGTGCCAGCAGCCAAGATCATGCGGGAAACACTGAAGCTTTCTTT.

The rearrangement uses TRBV30 and TRBJ1-1; D is undetermined. This CDR3 has 11 residues. Trimming removed 0 bases at V and 6 bases at J, with 5 bases between. Germline V gene data show CDR1 as GTSNPN and CDR2 as SVGIG (reference sequence). The CDR3 region has the DNA TGTGCCTGGAGTGTGCTGCCTGAAGCTTTCTTT. Translation gives CAWSVLPEAFF.

The V and J genes are TRBV9 and TRBJ2-2; D is ambiguous. V lost 6 bases to trimming and J lost 2 bases, with 5 bases between them. This CDR3 spans 12 amino acids. Germline-derived CDR1 and CDR2 are SGDLS and YYNGEE. CDR3 sequence (DNA): TGTGCCAGCAACCTAAACACCGGGGAGCTGTTTTTT. Translating gives CASNLNTGELFF. The full variable domain, rest sourced from reference TRBV9 and TRBJ2-2, is DSGVTQTPKHLITATGQRVTLRCSPRSGDLSVYWYQQSLDQGLQFLIQYYNGEERAKGNILERFSAQQFPDLHSELNLSSLELGDSALYFCASNLNTGELFFGEGSRLTVL.

The chain recombines TRBV28 with TRBJ1-2, with D hard to call. Germline CDR1 MDHEN, CDR2 SYDVKM. Trimming removed 3 bases at V and 0 bases at J, with 8 bases between. The CDR3 runs 14 residues. CDR3 in DNA: TGTGCCAGCAGTTTCAGATTAGCTAACTATGGCTACACCTTC. Protein: CASSFRLANYGYTF.

The chain joins TRBV2 to TRBJ1-2, with D hard to call. The CDR3 consists of 14 residues. The germline gives CDR1 SNHLY, CDR2 FYNNEI. Trimming left V 5 bases short and J 8 bases short, with 18 bases between. The CDR3 DNA sequence: TGTGCCAGCAGTCCCGCGGGAACAAACGAAGGCTACACCTTC. Translated, it gives CASSPAGTNEGYTF.

The CDR3 nucleotides read TGTGCCAGCAGTTACACTGGAAACACCATATATTTT. It is translated as CASSYTGNTIYF. The V and J genes are TRBV6-6 and TRBJ1-3; no clear D. The V end was cut by 2 bases, the J end by 2 bases, with 1 base between. Germline CDR1 MNHNY, CDR2 SVGAGI (reference sequence). CDR3 length equals 12 residues.

The chain combines TRBV10-2 with TRBJ1-6, with TRBD1 matching 7 bases. After removal of 0 bases from V and 4 bases from J, the junction contained 6 bases not matched to a gene. Germline-derived CDR1 and CDR2 are WSHSY and SAAADI. CDR3 length: 17 amino acids. The CDR3 sequence: CASSESREGAYNSPLHF. The CDR3 nucleotides are TGCGCCAGCAGTGAGTCGAGAGAGGGGGCTTATAATTCACCCCTCCACTTT.

The rearrangement links TRBV6-5 to TRBJ1-2; a possible D gene is TRBD1 (6 bases). V lost 7 bases and J lost 6, with 12 bases in between. The germline V gene encodes CDR1 MNHEY and CDR2 SVGAGI. This CDR3 contains 12 residues. The DNA for the CDR3 is TGTGCCAGCACTAACAGGGATAATGGCTACACCTTC. It translates to CASTNRDNGYTF.

The gene calls are TRBV18 and TRBJ1-3; possibly TRBD1 for D (5 bases). The germline V gene encodes CDR1 KGHSH and CDR2 LQKENI. The CDR3 has 15 residues. The V end lost 0 bases, the J end lost 0 bases, and 6 bases lay between the germline ends. DNA of the CDR3: TGTGCCAGCTCACCACCGGGGGGCTCTGGAAACACCATATATTTT. Translated, it gives CASSPPGGSGNTIYF.

This chain joins TRBV14 and TRBJ1-4; D remains ambiguous. Trimming shortened V by 6 bases and J by 6 bases, and 11 bases separated the two germline ends. CDR1 and CDR2 from the germline V gene are SGHDN and FVKESK. CDR3 length equals 13 residues. For the CDR3, the DNA is TGTGCCAGCAGGGGTAAAGAATATGAAAAACTGTTTTTT. This encodes CASRGKEYEKLFF.

The chain combines TRBV9 with TRBJ1-2; no definite D call. The germline gives CDR1 SGDLS, CDR2 YYNGEE. The V and J ends lost 5 bases and 3 bases respectively, with 17 bases between them. The CDR3 runs 15 residues. CDR3 nucleotide sequence: TGTGCCAGCAGACCTAGCCTGGGAGGAGACTATGGCTACACCTTC. Translating gives CASRPSLGGDYGYTF.

The rearrangement links TRBV6-5 to TRBJ2-2; weak D call: TRBD2 (5 bases). V dropped 7 bases and J dropped 3 bases, with 15 bases sitting between them. The CDR3 has 15 residues. CDR1 is MNHEY and CDR2 is SVGAGI in the germline V gene. CDR3 coding DNA: TGTGCCAGCACTCTAGGGAGTTCATACACCGGGGAGCTGTTTTTT. Its translation is CASTLGSSYTGELFF.